This T cell receptor beta chain emerged from a study of blood T cell repertoires in COVID-19. Study at large: From T cells, B-cell-depleted T cells, or PBMCs came the material, which was cDNA or gDNA.

V shed 2 bases, J shed 3 bases, and the junction held 5 bases outside the gene matches. CDR3 size: 15 residues. CDR1 is SGHKS and CDR2 is YYEKEE in the germline V gene (reference sequence). Only in-frame clones appear in the TCRdb table, and some are missing; sequencing was by immunoSEQ multiplex PCR. The table records 250,000 to 350,000 clones, 87% of them present only once. Sequencing was carried out using peripheral blood. This chain uses TRBV5-5 with TRBJ2-1, with TRBD1 matching over 7 bases. The source is a man between 18 and 29 years old with active or convalescent COVID-19. As DNA, the CDR3 is TGTGCCAGCAGCTTCCGGGACAGCCACTACAATGAGCAGTTCTTC. This codes for CASSFRDSHYNEQFF.